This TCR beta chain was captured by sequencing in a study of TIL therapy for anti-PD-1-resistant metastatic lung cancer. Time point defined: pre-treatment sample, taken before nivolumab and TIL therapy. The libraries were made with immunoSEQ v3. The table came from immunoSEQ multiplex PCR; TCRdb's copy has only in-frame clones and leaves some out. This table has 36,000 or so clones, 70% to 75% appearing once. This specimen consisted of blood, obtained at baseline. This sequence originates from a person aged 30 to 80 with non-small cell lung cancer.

The DNA for the CDR3 is TGTGCCAGCAGCTTCGGGAGCTCTGGAAACACCATATATTTT. The encoded protein is CASSFGSSGNTIYF. The chain has TRBV7-2 and TRBJ1-3; unclear D gene. This CDR3 has 14 amino acids. CDR1 SGHTA and CDR2 FQGNSA come from the germline V gene. V was trimmed by 3 bases and J by 0 bases, leaving 6 bases between them.